Below, 7 T cell receptor beta chains from the same sample are listed, as sequenced in a study of blood T cell repertoires in COVID-19. Sequencing used immunoSEQ multiplex PCR; TCRdb keeps in-frame clones, though not all of them. The sample gives some 100,000 clones, roughly 82% of which show up once; less than 8% is in the top ten. Sequenced sample: peripheral blood. Receptors originate from a woman aged 80 or over with active or convalescent COVID-19.

The chain carries TRBV5-6 and TRBJ1-4, with 11 bases fitting TRBD1. J was trimmed by 8 bases and V by 3 bases; bases with no gene match: 9. The V gene's germline CDR1 is SGHDT and CDR2 YYEEEE. This CDR3 comprises 16 residues. CDR3 nucleotides: TGTGCCAGCAGCTACCTAGGACAGGGGGCAATCGAAAAACTGTTTTTT. Translation gives CASSYLGQGAIEKLFF.

The chain carries TRBV24-1 and TRBJ2-1, with D maybe TRBD1 (5 bases). Trimming took 2 bases from V and 9 from J, leaving 7 bases between them. The CDR3 covers 12 residues. Germline CDR1 and CDR2: KGHDR and SFDVKD. The CDR3 loop is CATSDSGREQFF. In nucleotides, the CDR3 is TGTGCCACCAGTGATTCAGGGCGTGAGCAGTTCTTC.

The chain carries TRBV7-9 and TRBJ2-3, with D tentatively TRBD2 (7 bases). Trimming cost V 2 bases and J 5 bases, with 17 bases left between them. CDR1 is SEHNR and CDR2 is FQNEAQ in the germline V gene (reference sequence). This CDR3 comprises 16 residues. CDR3 sequence: CASSLPSGRGGDTQYF. In nucleotides, the CDR3 is TGTGCCAGCAGCTTACCAAGCGGAAGGGGGGGAGATACGCAGTATTTT.

This clone was seen at least ten times. DNA for the CDR3: TGTGCCAGCAGCTTCCAGACTAGCGGGAGGAATCCAGATACGCAGTATTTT. Its protein product is CASSFQTSGRNPDTQYF. The chain carries TRBV11-3 and TRBJ2-3; 13 nucleotides align to TRBD2. From germline, CDR1 is SGHNT and CDR2 YENEEA. V trimming: 3 bases; J trimming: 4 bases; junction bases outside the gene matches: 7. The CDR3 has 17 residues.

The chain is built from TRBV7-8 and TRBJ1-5; D is perhaps TRBD1 (5 bases). Germline values: CDR1 SGHVS, CDR2 FQNEAQ. CDR3 length: 16 amino acids. Trimming removed 4 bases from V and 0 bases from J, with 13 bases in between. The CDR3 reads CASSSPGGGSNQPQHF. CDR3 in DNA: TGTGCCAGCAGCTCACCCGGGGGGGGTAGCAATCAGCCCCAGCATTTT.

This chain joins TRBV19 and TRBJ2-7; 8 bases fit TRBD2. Germline lookup yields CDR1 LNHDA and CDR2 SQIVND (reference sequence). CDR3 length: 16 residues. The V segment lost 4 bases and the J segment 4 bases; nucleotides outside the gene matches: 12. CDR3 coding DNA: TGTGCCAGTAGTACCATAGCGGGGACGATGGAGTACGAGCAGTACTTC. It codes for CASSTIAGTMEYEQYF.

The chain joins TRBV2 to TRBJ2-7, with 9 nucleotides matching TRBD2. V was pared by 1 base and J by 3 bases, with 4 bases of the junction left unmatched. CDR3 length: 15 residues. Germline lookup yields CDR1 SNHLY and CDR2 FYNNEI. The CDR3, as DNA: TGTGCCAGCAGTGAAGGACTAGCGGATTACTACGAGCAGTACTTC. Encoded protein: CASSEGLADYYEQYF.